The subject of this entry is one T cell receptor beta chain. Its specificity is not known. CDR3 length equals 14 residues. Trimming took 5 bases from V and 6 from J; bases not matched to a gene: 9. Germline V CDR1 and CDR2: PRHDT, FYEKMQ (reference sequence). The data were taken from a study of response to subunit inactivated influenza vaccine. Points from the study as a whole: The authors put forward the suggestion that each seasonal influenza vaccination may bring in only a limited number of new T cells.

TCRdb analysed the RT-PCR reads with MiXCR anew, one entry per CDR3 protein. Altogether some 640,000 distinct CDR3 sequences are present, about 15% being singletons, with the ten largest covering 5.5% to 7%. The source of this sequence is a man aged 50-60 years who received an inactivated influenza vaccine. The sequencing used PBMCs from blood, collected around 15 days before vaccination. This sequence joins TRBV13 and TRBJ2-7; TRBD1 matches at 8 bases. The CDR3 region is CASSLRTGKGEQYF. Here the CDR3 DNA reads TGTGCCAGCAGCCTAAGGACAGGGAAGGGCGAGCAGTACTTC.